Each of the 28 T cell receptor beta chains below was sequenced from the same sample in a study of CD8 T cells in Susac syndrome. RNA totalling roughly 0.5 to 1 ug underwent reverse transcription with random hexamers. TCRdb ran MiXCR on the immunoSEQ multiplex PCR reads and lists one entry per CDR3 protein. The sample includes around 130,000 distinct CDR3 sequences, 75% to 90% of them seen just once. The sequencing input was CD8+ T cells from PBMCs. The source of these receptors is a human donor with multiple sclerosis.

This clonotype was found a few times. The V gene is TRBV9, the J gene TRBJ2-5; D is unresolved. In germline, CDR1 is SGDLS, CDR2 YYNGEE. V lost 4 bases and J lost 5, with 9 bases in between. There are 12 residues in the CDR3. The CDR3 coding sequence is TGTGCCAGCAGCTCATTAGGCGAGACCCAGTACTTC. Translated: CASSSLGETQYF. Full variable domain (outside the CDR3, taken from reference TRBV9 and TRBJ2-5): DSGVTQTPKHLITATGQRVTLRCSPRSGDLSVYWYQQSLDQGLQFLIQYYNGEERAKGNILERFSAQQFPDLHSELNLSSLELGDSALYFCASSSLGETQYFGPGTRLLVL.

V gene TRBV4-1 combines with J gene TRBJ2-7, with D perhaps matching TRBD1 (5 bases). CDR1 and CDR2 from the germline V gene are MGHRA and YSYEKL. The CDR3 spans 15 residues. The V gene lost 0 bases and the J gene lost 5 bases, with 14 bases spanning the gap. Here the CDR3 DNA reads TGCGCCAGCAGCCAAGACGGGCAGGGTCTCGACGAGCAGTACTTC. It yields the protein CASSQDGQGLDEQYF.

The V gene is TRBV7-3, the J gene TRBJ1-3; D call uncertain. The germline gives CDR1 SGHTA, CDR2 FQGTGA. CDR3 size: 13 residues. Deletions cut 4 bases from V and 9 bases from J, with 13 bases between. As DNA, the CDR3 is TGTGCCAGCAGCTCCGACCTCCGGGGCACCATATATTTT. Translating gives CASSSDLRGTIYF.

This chain connects TRBV24-1 to TRBJ2-2; a possible D gene is TRBD2 (6 bases). V shed 5 bases and J shed 6 bases, with 9 bases lying between them. Germline V gives CDR1 KGHDR, CDR2 SFDVKD. The CDR3 length is 13 residues. The CDR3 DNA reads TGTGCCACCAGTGCCTCGGGGGCCGGGGAGCTGTTTTTT. Residues: CATSASGAGELFF.

A few counts support this clonotype. V usage is TRBV11-2 and J usage is TRBJ2-7, with D uncertain. Per germline, CDR1 SGHAT and CDR2 FQNNGV. The CDR3 runs 13 residues. The V and J ends lost 5 bases and 3 bases respectively, with 11 bases between them. The CDR3: CASSPDSDYEQYV. In DNA form, the CDR3 reads TGTGCCAGCAGCCCCGATAGTGACTACGAGCAGTACGTC.

The V call is TRBV12-3 or TRBV12-4, the J call TRBJ2-6; 10 bases are a match to TRBD2. The CDR3 length is 19 residues. With 5 bases clipped from V and 1 base from J, the junction kept 11 bases outside the gene matches. The CDR3 nucleotides read TGTGCCAGCAGTGGGGGGGGACTAGCGCCAGTGTCTGGGGCCAACGTCCTGACTTTC. As protein: CASSGGGLAPVSGANVLTF.

This clonotype has just a few counts. The V call is TRBV6-1, the J call TRBJ2-3; perhaps TRBD2 as D (5 bases). Trimming cost V 7 bases and J 2 bases, with 19 bases left between them. The CDR3 spans 16 residues. Looked up from germline, CDR1 is MNHNS and CDR2 is SASEGT. The DNA for the CDR3 is TGTGCCAGCACCCACGGGGTACCACTTCCCACAGATACGCAGTATTTT. This gives the protein CASTHGVPLPTDTQYF.

This clonotype appeared a single time. V usage is TRBV4-1 and J usage is TRBJ2-7, with 7 bases aligning to TRBD1. The CDR3 is made up of 14 amino acids. Germline CDR1 reads MGHRA; CDR2 reads YSYEKL. V shed 2 bases, J shed 2 bases, and the junction held 3 bases outside the gene matches. CDR3 nucleotide sequence: TGCGCCAGCAGCCAAAGGGACAGAGCCTACGAGCAGTACTTC. It yields the protein CASSQRDRAYEQYF.

The chain links TRBV12-3 or TRBV12-4 to TRBJ1-2, with D perhaps TRBD1 (6 bases). The CDR3 has 14 amino acids. Trimming took 2 bases from V and 4 from J, leaving 11 bases between them. For the CDR3, the DNA is TGTGCCAGCAGTTTACACAGGGTGGGCTATGGCTACACCTTC. This sequence encodes CASSLHRVGYGYTF.

This clonotype was seen a handful of times. This chain uses TRBV7-9 with TRBJ2-5, with 8 bases that match TRBD2. CDR3 length equals 18 residues. Looked up from germline, CDR1 is SEHNR and CDR2 is FQNEAQ (reference sequence). The V segment lost 5 bases and the J segment 0 bases; nucleotides outside the gene matches: 14. As DNA, the CDR3 is TGTGCCAGCAGCCCGCGAGACGGTAGCGGGATGTACCAAGAGACCCAGTACTTC. Protein product: CASSPRDGSGMYQETQYF.

The V and J genes are TRBV4-2 and TRBJ2-4; D possibly corresponds to TRBD2 (6 bases). The CDR3 consists of 16 residues. Germline CDR1 is LGHNA and CDR2 is YNFKEQ. V lost 0 bases and J 0 bases, leaving 9 bases between the germline ends. The CDR3 DNA sequence: TGTGCCAGCAGCCAAGAGCTAGCGCTAGCCAAAAACATTCAGTACTTC. Translated: CASSQELALAKNIQYF.

This chain joins TRBV7-6 and TRBJ2-5; no clear D gene. Germline V gene sequence: CDR1 SGHVS, CDR2 FNYEAQ. CDR3 size: 17 residues. V shed 5 bases and J shed 3 bases, with 22 bases lying between them. CDR3 region: CASSEGASGSEEETQYF. CDR3 in DNA: TGTGCCAGCAGCGAAGGTGCATCGGGCAGTGAAGAAGAGACCCAGTACTTC.

This rearrangement joins TRBV7-8 to TRBJ2-1; D might be TRBD1 or TRBD2, each matching 5 bases. The CDR3 loop spans 15 amino acids. The V end lost 5 bases, the J end lost 1 base, and 12 bases lay between the germline ends. The V gene's germline CDR1 is SGHVS and CDR2 FQNEAQ. CDR3 amino acids: CASSPGTRSYNEQFF. The DNA of the CDR3 is TGTGCCAGCAGCCCCGGGACCCGATCCTACAATGAGCAGTTCTTC.

With regard to this clonotype: One junction end disagrees with the germline gene, perhaps due to a read error. V gene TRBV30 combines with J gene TRBJ1-1; D perhaps matches TRBD1 (6 bases). In germline, CDR1 is GTSNPN, CDR2 SVGIG (reference sequence). The length of the CDR3 is 13 residues. CDR3 in DNA: TGTGCCTGGATGCGAGGACAGTACACTGAAGCCTTCTTT. It specifies CAWMRGQYTEAFF.

The chain joins TRBV10-3 to TRBJ2-7; 7 bases align to TRBD1. J was trimmed by 2 bases and V by 2 bases; bases with no gene match: 3. CDR1 and CDR2 from the germline V gene are ENHRY and SYGVKD. This CDR3 contains 14 residues. In DNA form, the CDR3 reads TGTGCCATCAGTGAGCCGGGACAGACCTACGAGCAGTACTTC. This encodes CAISEPGQTYEQYF.

The chain has TRBV7-8 and TRBJ2-2; the D call may be TRBD1 or TRBD2 (6 bases each). CDR3 length: 16 residues. V dropped 1 base and J dropped 0 bases, with 9 bases sitting between them. Per germline, CDR1 SGHVS and CDR2 FQNEAQ. CDR3 sequence: CASSLEGGANTGELFF. CDR3 coding DNA: TGTGCCAGCAGCTTAGAGGGGGGCGCGAACACCGGGGAGCTGTTTTTT.

The chain uses TRBV6-5 and TRBJ1-1; no reliable D call. Between the trimmed V and J ends, which lost 2 bases and 6 bases, there was a span of 13 bases. This CDR3 contains 14 residues. Germline V gene sequence: CDR1 MNHEY, CDR2 SVGAGI. CDR3 DNA sequence: TGTGCCAGCAGTTACGGGTCGGGTTTCGCTGAAGCTTTCTTT. Translation gives CASSYGSGFAEAFF.

This chain uses TRBV4-1 with TRBJ2-2, with D hard to call. This CDR3 spans 16 amino acids. Per germline, CDR1 MGHRA and CDR2 YSYEKL. V lost 6 bases, J lost 0 bases, and 14 bases lay in between. CDR3 in amino acids: CASRITPTTNTGELFF. In nucleotides, the CDR3 is TGCGCCAGCAGGATAACCCCAACGACGAACACCGGGGAGCTGTTTTTT.

The V and J genes are TRBV12-3 or TRBV12-4 and TRBJ1-4; TRBD1 matches at 9 bases. The CDR3 length is 14 residues. J gave up 7 bases and V 4 bases, and 4 bases lay outside the gene matches. This CDR3 reads CASSSDRGAEKLFF. DNA for the CDR3: TGTGCCAGCAGTTCGGACAGGGGAGCTGAAAAACTGTTTTTT.

This chain joins TRBV2 and TRBJ1-6; D is uncertain. The germline V and J ends were trimmed by 6 bases and 7 bases, with 13 bases remaining between them. Germline CDR1 and CDR2: SNHLY and FYNNEI. The CDR3 is 14 amino acids. CDR3 DNA: TGTGCCAGCAGAGTAGGCAGCGCAAATTCACCCCTCCACTTT. This translates into CASRVGSANSPLHF.

This clonotype has a single count. The chain couples TRBV27 to TRBJ2-1; D is perhaps TRBD1 (5 bases). The length of the CDR3 is 13 residues. V was cut by 10 bases and J by 8 bases, with 18 bases left in between. Germline V gene sequence: CDR1 MNHEY, CDR2 SMNVEV (reference sequence). The CDR3 DNA reads as TGTGCCACCTCCCGGACACTGCCCGATGAGCAGTTCTTC. Its translation: CATSRTLPDEQFF.

This chain links TRBV11-2 with TRBJ2-1; D may match TRBD1 or TRBD2 (5 bases each). The CDR3 spans 16 residues. The V gene's germline CDR1 is SGHAT and CDR2 FQNNGV. Trimming pared 1 base from V and 7 bases from J, leaving 17 bases between. CDR3 loop: CASSLALGRAWNEQFF. CDR3 nucleotide sequence: TGTGCCAGCAGCTTAGCCTTGGGGCGGGCTTGGAATGAGCAGTTCTTC.

This clonotype occurred a few times. The chain carries TRBV28 and TRBJ1-1; D remains ambiguous. This CDR3 has 13 residues. The germline V gene has CDR1 MDHEN and CDR2 SYDVKM. V was clipped by 7 bases and J by 6 bases, with 15 bases between them. CDR3 sequence: CASIFRGVAEAFF. The CDR3 coding sequence is TGTGCCAGCATCTTTCGCGGGGTAGCTGAAGCTTTCTTT. Full variable domain (remainder filled in from reference TRBV28 and TRBJ1-1): DVKVTQSSRYLVKRTGEKVFLECVQDMDHENMFWYRQDPGLGLRLIYFSYDVKMKEKGDIPEGYSVSREKKERFSLILESASTNQTSMYLCASIFRGVAEAFFGQGTRLTVV.

This clonotype was seen a few times. The genes are TRBV27 and TRBJ2-2; D gene uncertain. The ends were cut back, 3 bases at V and 1 base at J, with 3 bases in the middle. This CDR3 region has 13 residues. CDR1 and CDR2 (germline): MNHEY, SMNVEV (reference sequence). The CDR3 region has the DNA TGTGCCAGCAGTTTTCTGAACACCGGGGAGCTGTTTTTT. It specifies CASSFLNTGELFF.

V and J are TRBV30 and TRBJ2-3; D is uncertain. Trimming took 2 bases from V and 1 from J, leaving 7 bases between them. Germline lookup yields CDR1 GTSNPN and CDR2 SVGIG (reference sequence). The CDR3 consists of 13 residues. CDR3: CAWSSSGTDTQYF. DNA for the CDR3: TGTGCCTGGAGTTCGTCAGGCACAGATACGCAGTATTTT.

The chain couples TRBV3-1 to TRBJ1-6; D might be TRBD1 (6 bases). CDR1 is LGHDT and CDR2 is YNNKEL in the germline V gene (reference sequence). V was trimmed by 5 bases and J by 7 bases, leaving 12 bases between them. The CDR3 runs to 14 residues. The CDR3: CASSYREGNSPLHF. The CDR3 bases are TGTGCCAGCAGCTACAGGGAAGGGAATTCACCCCTCCACTTT.

This clonotype has a single count. V and J are TRBV7-9 and TRBJ1-3, with 7 bases that match TRBD1. The CDR3 totals 15 residues. Per germline, CDR1 SEHNR and CDR2 FQNEAQ (reference sequence). The ends lost 5 bases at V and 4 bases at J; junction bases unmatched: 8. Written as DNA, the CDR3 is TGTGCCAGCAGCGCGACAGGGTTTAACGGAAACACCATATATTTT. This gives the protein CASSATGFNGNTIYF.

V usage is TRBV19 and J usage is TRBJ2-1; 10 nucleotides agree with TRBD2. This CDR3 is built from 15 residues. Germline V CDR1 and CDR2: LNHDA, SQIVND (reference sequence). V lost 5 bases and J lost 10; bases outside the gene matches: 11. The CDR3 DNA sequence: TGTGCCAGTAGTCGACTAGCGGGCTTCACCATGGAGCAGTTCTTC. Its translation: CASSRLAGFTMEQFF. The whole variable domain, filled in from reference TRBV19 and TRBJ2-1, reads DGGITQSPKYLFRKEGQNVTLSCEQNLNHDAMYWYRQDPGQGLRLIYYSQIVNDFQKGDIAEGYSVSREKKESFPLTVTSAQKNPTAFYLCASSRLAGFTMEQFFGPGTRLTVL.